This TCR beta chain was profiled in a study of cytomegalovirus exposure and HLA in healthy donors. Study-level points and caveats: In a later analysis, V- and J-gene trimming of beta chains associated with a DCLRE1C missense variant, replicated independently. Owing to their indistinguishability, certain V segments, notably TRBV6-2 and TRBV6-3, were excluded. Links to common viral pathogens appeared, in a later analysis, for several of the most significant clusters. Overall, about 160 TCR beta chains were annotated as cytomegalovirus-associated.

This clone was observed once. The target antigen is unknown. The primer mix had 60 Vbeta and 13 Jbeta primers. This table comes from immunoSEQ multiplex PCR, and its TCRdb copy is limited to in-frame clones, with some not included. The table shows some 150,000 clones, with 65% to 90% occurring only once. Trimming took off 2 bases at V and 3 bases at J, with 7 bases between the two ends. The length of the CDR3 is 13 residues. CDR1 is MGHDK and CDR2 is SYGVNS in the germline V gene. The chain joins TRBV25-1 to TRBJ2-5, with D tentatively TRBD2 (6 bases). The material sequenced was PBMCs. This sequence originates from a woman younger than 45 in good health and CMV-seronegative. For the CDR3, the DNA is TGTGCCAGCAGTGAAGGGGGGAAAGAGACCCAGTACTTC. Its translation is CASSEGGKETQYF.